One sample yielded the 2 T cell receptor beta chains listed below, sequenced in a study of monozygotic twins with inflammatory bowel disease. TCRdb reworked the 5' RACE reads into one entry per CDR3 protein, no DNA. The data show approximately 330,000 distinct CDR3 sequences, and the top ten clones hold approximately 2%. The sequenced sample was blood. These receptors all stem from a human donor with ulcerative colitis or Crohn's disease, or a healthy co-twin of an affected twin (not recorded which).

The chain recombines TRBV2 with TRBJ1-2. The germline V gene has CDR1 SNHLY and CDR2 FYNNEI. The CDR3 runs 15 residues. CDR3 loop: CASSEVRQPSVGYTF.

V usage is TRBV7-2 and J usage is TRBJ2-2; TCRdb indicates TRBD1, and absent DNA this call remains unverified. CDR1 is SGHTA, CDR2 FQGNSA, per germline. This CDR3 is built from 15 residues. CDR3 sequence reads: CASSRPGGQAGELFF.